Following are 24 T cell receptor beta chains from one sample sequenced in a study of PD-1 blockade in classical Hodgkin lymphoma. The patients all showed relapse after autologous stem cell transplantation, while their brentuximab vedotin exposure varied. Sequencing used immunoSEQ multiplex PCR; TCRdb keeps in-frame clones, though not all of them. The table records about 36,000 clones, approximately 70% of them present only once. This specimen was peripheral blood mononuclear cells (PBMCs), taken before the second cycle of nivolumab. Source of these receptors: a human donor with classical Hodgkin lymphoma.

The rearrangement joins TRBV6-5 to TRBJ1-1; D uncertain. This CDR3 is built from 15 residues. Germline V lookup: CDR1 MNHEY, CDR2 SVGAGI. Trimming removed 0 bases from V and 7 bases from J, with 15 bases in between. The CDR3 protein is CASSYSWTQGREAFF. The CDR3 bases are TGTGCCAGCAGTTACTCGTGGACCCAAGGCCGTGAAGCTTTCTTT.

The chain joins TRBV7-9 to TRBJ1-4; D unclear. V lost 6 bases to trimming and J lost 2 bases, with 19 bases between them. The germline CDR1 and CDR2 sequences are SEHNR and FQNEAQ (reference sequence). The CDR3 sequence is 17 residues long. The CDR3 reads CASSKGGGSGTNEKLFF. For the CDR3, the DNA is TGTGCCAGCAGTAAGGGAGGTGGCTCAGGCACTAATGAAAAACTGTTTTTT.

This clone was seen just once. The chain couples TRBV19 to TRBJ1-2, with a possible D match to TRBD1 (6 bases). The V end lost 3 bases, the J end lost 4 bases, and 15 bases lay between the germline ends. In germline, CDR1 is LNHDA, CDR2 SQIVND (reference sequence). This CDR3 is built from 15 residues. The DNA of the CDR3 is TGTGCCAGTAGTATCGGGGGGCGAGGGTTCTATGGCTACACCTTC. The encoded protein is CASSIGGRGFYGYTF.

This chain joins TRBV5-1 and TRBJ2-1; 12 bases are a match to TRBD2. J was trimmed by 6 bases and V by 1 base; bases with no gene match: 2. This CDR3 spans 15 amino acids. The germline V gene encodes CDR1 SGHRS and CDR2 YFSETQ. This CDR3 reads CASSLTSGGPNEQFF. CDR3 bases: TGCGCCAGCAGCTTGACTAGCGGGGGGCCCAATGAGCAGTTCTTC.

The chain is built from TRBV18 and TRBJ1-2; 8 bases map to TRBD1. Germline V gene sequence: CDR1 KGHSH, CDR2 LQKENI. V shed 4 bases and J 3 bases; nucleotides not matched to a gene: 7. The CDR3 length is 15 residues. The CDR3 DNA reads TGTGCCAGCTCACAGCTTCCGGGACAGGACTATGGCTACACCTTC. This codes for CASSQLPGQDYGYTF.

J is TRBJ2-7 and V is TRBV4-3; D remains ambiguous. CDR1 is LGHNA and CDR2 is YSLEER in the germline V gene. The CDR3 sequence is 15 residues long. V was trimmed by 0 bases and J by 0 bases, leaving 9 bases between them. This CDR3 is CASSQDWQASYEQYF. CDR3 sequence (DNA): TGCGCCAGCAGCCAAGATTGGCAGGCCTCCTACGAGCAGTACTTC.

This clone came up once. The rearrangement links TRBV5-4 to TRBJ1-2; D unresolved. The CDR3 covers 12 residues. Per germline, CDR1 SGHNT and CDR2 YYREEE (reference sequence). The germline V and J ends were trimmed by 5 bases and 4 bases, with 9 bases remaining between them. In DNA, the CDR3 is TGTGCCAGCAGTTGGGCCGCCTATGGCTACACCTTC. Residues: CASSWAAYGYTF.

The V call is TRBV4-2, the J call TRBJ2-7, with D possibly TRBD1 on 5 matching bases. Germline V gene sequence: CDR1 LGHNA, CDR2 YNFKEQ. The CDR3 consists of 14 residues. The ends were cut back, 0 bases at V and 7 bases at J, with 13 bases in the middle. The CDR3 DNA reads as TGTGCCAGCAGCCAAGATCTGGGGCGGAAGGAGCAGTACTTC. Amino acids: CASSQDLGRKEQYF.

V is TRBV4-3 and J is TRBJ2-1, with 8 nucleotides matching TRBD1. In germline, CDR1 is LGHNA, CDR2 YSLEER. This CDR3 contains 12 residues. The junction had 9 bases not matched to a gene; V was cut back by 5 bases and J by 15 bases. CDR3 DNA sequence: TGCGCCAGCAGCAAAGGGACAGGCGAATGGTTCTTC. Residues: CASSKGTGEWFF.

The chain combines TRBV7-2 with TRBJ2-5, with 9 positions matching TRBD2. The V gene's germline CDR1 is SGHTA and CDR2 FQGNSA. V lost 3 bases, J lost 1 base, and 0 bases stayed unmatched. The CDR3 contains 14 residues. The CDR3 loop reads CASSFSGGQETQYF. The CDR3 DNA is TGTGCCAGCAGCTTTAGCGGGGGCCAAGAGACCCAGTACTTC.

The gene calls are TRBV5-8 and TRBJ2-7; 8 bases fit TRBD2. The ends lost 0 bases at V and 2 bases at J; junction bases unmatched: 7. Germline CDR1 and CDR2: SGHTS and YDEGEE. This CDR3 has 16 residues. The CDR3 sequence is CASSLVGGGTTYEQYF. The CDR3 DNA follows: TGTGCCAGCAGCTTGGTCGGCGGGGGGACCACCTACGAGCAGTACTTC.

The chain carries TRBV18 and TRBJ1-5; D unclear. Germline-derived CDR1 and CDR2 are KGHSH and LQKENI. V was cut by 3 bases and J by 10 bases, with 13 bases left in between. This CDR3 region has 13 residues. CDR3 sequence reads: CASSPDREGPQHF. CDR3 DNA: TGTGCCAGCTCACCCGACCGGGAGGGTCCCCAGCATTTT.

The CDR3 loop reads CASSSGGPYNEQFF. CDR3 sequence (DNA): TGTGCCAGTAGTAGCGGGGGGCCCTACAATGAGCAGTTCTTC. The V and J genes are TRBV19 and TRBJ2-1, with TRBD2 matching over 8 bases. After removal of 4 bases from V and 2 bases from J, the junction contained 1 base not matched to a gene. Germline CDR1 LNHDA, CDR2 SQIVND (reference sequence). The CDR3 runs 14 residues.

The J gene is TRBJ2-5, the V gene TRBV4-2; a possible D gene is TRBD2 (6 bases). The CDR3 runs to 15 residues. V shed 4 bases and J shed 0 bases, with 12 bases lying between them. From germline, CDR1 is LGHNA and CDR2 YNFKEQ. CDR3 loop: CASSPGLMYQETQYF. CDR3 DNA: TGTGCCAGCAGCCCGGGACTTATGTACCAAGAGACCCAGTACTTC.

CDR3 sequence reads: CASSSGSWTEAFF. The CDR3 nucleotides are TGTGCCAGCAGCTCGGGGTCGTGGACTGAAGCTTTCTTT. V and J are TRBV5-5 and TRBJ1-1; D not resolved. The germline CDR1 and CDR2 sequences are SGHKS and YYEKEE (reference sequence). The V and J ends lost 3 bases and 5 bases respectively, with 11 bases between them. This CDR3 is 13 amino acids long.

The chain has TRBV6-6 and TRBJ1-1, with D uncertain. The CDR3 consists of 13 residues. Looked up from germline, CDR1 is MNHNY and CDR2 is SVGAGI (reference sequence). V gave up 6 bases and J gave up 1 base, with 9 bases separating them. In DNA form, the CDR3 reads TGTGCCAGCAGGCCAAGTGAGAACACTGAAGCTTTCTTT. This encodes CASRPSENTEAFF.

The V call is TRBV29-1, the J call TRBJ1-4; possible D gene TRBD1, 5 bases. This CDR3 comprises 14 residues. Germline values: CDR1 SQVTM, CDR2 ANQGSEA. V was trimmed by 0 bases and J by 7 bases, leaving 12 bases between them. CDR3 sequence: CSVEDLGGSEKLFF. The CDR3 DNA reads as TGCAGCGTTGAAGATCTGGGGGGTAGTGAAAAACTGTTTTTT.

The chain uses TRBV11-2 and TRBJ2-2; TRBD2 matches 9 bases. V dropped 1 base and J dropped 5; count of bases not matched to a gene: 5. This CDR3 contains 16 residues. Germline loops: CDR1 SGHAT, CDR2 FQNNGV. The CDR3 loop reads CASSLVGTSRTGELFF. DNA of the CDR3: TGTGCCAGCAGCTTAGTTGGGACTAGCAGAACCGGGGAGCTGTTTTTT. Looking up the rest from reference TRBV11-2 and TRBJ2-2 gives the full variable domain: EAGVAQSPRYKIIEKRQSVAFWCNPISGHATLYWYQQILGQGPKLLIQFQNNGVVDDSQLPKDRFSAERLKGVDSTLKIQPAKLEDSAVYLCASSLVGTSRTGELFFGEGSRLTVL.

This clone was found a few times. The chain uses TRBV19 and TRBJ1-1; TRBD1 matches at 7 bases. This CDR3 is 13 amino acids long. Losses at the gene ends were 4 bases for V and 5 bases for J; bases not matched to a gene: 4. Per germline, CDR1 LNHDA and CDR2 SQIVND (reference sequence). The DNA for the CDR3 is TGTGCCAGTAGTAAGACAGGGTGGACTGAAGCTTTCTTT. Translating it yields CASSKTGWTEAFF. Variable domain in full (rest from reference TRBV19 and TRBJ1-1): DGGITQSPKYLFRKEGQNVTLSCEQNLNHDAMYWYRQDPGQGLRLIYYSQIVNDFQKGDIAEGYSVSREKKESFPLTVTSAQKNPTAFYLCASSKTGWTEAFFGQGTRLTVV.

The CDR3 sequence: CAWRLGGGNSNQPQHF. The CDR3 nucleotides are TGTGCCTGGAGGCTCGGGGGGGGGAACAGCAATCAGCCCCAGCATTTT. The V gene is TRBV30, the J gene TRBJ1-5, with D perhaps TRBD1 (5 bases). Germline-derived CDR1 and CDR2 are GTSNPN and SVGIG (reference sequence). V lost 3 bases and J 1 base, leaving 16 bases between the germline ends. The CDR3 spans 16 residues.

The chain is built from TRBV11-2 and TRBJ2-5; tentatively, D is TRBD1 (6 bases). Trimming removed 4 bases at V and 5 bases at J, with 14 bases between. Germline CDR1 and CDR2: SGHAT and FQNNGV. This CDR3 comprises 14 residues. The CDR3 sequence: CASSSGTSVETQYF. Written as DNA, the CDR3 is TGTGCCAGCAGCTCAGGGACATCGGTCGAGACCCAGTACTTC.

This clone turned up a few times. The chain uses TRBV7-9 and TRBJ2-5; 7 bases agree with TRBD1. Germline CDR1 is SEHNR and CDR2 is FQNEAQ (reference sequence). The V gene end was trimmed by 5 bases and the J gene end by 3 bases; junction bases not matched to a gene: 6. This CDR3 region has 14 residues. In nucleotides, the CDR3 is TGTGCCAGCAGCAACACCGGGACAGAAGAGACCCAGTACTTC. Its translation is CASSNTGTEETQYF.

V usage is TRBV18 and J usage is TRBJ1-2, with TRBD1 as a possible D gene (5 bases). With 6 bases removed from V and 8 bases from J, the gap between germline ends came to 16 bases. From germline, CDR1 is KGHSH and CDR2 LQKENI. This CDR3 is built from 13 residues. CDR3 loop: CASSPTRERGYTF. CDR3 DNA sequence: TGTGCCAGCTCCCCGACCAGGGAGAGAGGCTACACCTTC.

The CDR3 sequence: CASSGRRYYEQYF. CDR3 nucleotide sequence: TGTGCCAGCAGTGGCCGCAGATACTACGAGCAGTACTTC. The chain joins TRBV6-1 to TRBJ2-7; D unresolved. The V gene's germline CDR1 is MNHNS and CDR2 SASEGT. This CDR3 is built from 13 residues. Trimming pared 4 bases from V and 3 bases from J, leaving 10 bases between.